The clone carrying this T cell receptor (beta chain) showed up many times. The antigen remains undetermined. Trimming shortened V by 5 bases and J by 6 bases, and 17 bases separated the two germline ends. The germline V gene has CDR1 ENHRY and CDR2 SYGVKD. The CDR3 totals 15 residues. The data belong to a study of neurological immune-mediated disorders. Findings and limits, study-wide: TCR clonal expansion peaked in HTLV-1-associated myelopathy patients and was lowest in multiple sclerosis patients.

TCRdb used MiXCR to reprocess the 5' RACE reads, holding one entry per CDR3 protein. The sample holds tens of thousands of distinct CDR3 sequences; 10% are singletons and the top ten take 21%. This TCR derives from a woman between 40 and 55 years old with HTLV-1-associated myelopathy (HAM/TSP). The chain joins TRBV10-3 to TRBJ2-1, with a weak D call TRBD1 (6 bases). The specimen sequenced was PBMCs. As DNA, the CDR3 is TGTGCCATCAGTTCTGCCTCAGGCAGGGGCAATGAGCAGTTCTTC. The encoded protein is CAISSASGRGNEQFF.